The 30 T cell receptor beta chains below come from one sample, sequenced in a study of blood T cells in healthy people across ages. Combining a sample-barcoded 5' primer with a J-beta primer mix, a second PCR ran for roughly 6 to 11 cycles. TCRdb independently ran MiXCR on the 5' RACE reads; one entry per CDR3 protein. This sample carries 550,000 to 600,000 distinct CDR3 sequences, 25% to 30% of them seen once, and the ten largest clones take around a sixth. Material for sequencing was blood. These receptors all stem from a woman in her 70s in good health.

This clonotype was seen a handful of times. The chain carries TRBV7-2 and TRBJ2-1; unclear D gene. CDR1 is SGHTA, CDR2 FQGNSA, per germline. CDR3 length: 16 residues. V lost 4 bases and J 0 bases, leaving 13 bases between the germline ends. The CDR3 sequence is CASSYRVGSSYNEQFF. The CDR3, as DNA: TGTGCCAGCAGCTATCGCGTGGGAAGCTCCTACAATGAGCAGTTCTTC.

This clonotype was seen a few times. The CDR3 bases are TGTGCCAGCAGTGAAGCGACTGGAAACACTGAAGCTTTCTTT. Its translation: CASSEATGNTEAFF. The gene calls are TRBV2 and TRBJ1-1; D is undetermined. V was pared by 0 bases and J by 2 bases, with 7 bases between. Germline loops: CDR1 SNHLY, CDR2 FYNNEI. This CDR3 contains 14 residues.

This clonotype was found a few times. CDR3: CASSLTSIRNEQFF. The CDR3 region has the DNA TGTGCCAGCAGCTTAACGTCTATTAGAAATGAGCAGTTCTTC. The chain carries TRBV13 and TRBJ2-1; no firm D call. Per the germline V gene, CDR1 is PRHDT and CDR2 is FYEKMQ (reference sequence). The length of the CDR3 is 14 residues. The V end was cut by 2 bases, the J end by 7 bases, with 12 bases between.

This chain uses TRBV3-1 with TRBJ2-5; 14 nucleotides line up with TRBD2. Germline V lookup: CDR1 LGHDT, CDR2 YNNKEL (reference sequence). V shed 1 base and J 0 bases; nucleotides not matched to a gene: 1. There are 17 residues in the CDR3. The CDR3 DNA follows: TGTGCCAGCAGCCAAGGACTAGCGGGGGGGTACCAAGAGACCCAGTACTTC. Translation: CASSQGLAGGYQETQYF.

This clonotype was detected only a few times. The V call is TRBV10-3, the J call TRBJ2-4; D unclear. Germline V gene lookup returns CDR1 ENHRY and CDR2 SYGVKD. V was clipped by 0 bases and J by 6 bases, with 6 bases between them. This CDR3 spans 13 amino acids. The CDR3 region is CAISESGRNIQYF. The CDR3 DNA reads TGTGCCATCAGTGAGTCGGGTCGAAACATTCAGTACTTC.

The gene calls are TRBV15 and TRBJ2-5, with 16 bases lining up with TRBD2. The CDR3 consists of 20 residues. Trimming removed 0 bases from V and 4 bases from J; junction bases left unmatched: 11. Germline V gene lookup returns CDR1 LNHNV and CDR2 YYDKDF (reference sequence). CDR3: CATSREPLGLAGGLRETQYF. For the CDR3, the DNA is TGTGCCACCAGCAGAGAACCGTTGGGACTAGCGGGGGGGCTGAGAGAGACCCAGTACTTC.

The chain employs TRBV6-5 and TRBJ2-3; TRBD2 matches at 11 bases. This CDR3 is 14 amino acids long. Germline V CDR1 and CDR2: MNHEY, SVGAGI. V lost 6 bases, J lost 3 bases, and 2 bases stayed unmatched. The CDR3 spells CASRRLAGTDTQYF. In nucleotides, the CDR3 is TGTGCCAGCAGAAGACTAGCGGGGACAGATACGCAGTATTTT.

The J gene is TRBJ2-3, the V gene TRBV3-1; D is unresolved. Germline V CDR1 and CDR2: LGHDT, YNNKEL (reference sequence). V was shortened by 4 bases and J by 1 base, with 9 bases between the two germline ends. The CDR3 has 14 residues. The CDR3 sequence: CASSPQVRTDTQYF. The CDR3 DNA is TGTGCCAGCAGCCCCCAAGTCCGCACAGATACGCAGTATTTT.

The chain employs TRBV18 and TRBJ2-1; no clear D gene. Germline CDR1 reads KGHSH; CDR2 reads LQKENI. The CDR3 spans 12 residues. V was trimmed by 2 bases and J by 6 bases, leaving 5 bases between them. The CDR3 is CASSPYLNEQFF. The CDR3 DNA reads TGTGCCAGCTCACCATATCTCAATGAGCAGTTCTTC.

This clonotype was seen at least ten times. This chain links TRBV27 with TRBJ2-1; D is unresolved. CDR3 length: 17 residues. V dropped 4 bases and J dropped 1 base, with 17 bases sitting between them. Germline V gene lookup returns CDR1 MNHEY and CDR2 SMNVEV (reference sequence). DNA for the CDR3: TGTGCCAGCAGTTCCGAAATAGTTGCCAGATCCTACAATGAGCAGTTCTTC. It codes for CASSSEIVARSYNEQFF.

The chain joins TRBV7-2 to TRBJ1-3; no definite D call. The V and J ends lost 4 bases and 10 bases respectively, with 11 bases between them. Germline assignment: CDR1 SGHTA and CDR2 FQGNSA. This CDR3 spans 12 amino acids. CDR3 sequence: CASSSDGRTIYF. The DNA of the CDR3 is TGTGCCAGCAGCTCGGACGGAAGGACCATATATTTT.

The CDR3 DNA reads TGTGCCAGCAGCTTAGAGCCAGGGCTCAATCAGCCCCAGCATTTT. As protein: CASSLEPGLNQPQHF. The chain is built from TRBV7-2 and TRBJ1-5, with D maybe TRBD1 (5 bases). Germline CDR1 and CDR2: SGHTA and FQGNSA. The CDR3 contains 15 residues. V shed 1 base and J shed 3 bases, with 10 bases lying between them.

For the CDR3, the DNA is TGTGCCAGCAGCCAAGACCTTGGGCCCCTTTACTTC. This encodes CASSQDLGPLYF. The chain combines TRBV3-1 with TRBJ2-5; D uncertain. Germline CDR1 and CDR2: LGHDT and YNNKEL (reference sequence). V dropped 0 bases and J dropped 14 bases, with 13 bases sitting between them. The CDR3 sequence is 12 residues long.

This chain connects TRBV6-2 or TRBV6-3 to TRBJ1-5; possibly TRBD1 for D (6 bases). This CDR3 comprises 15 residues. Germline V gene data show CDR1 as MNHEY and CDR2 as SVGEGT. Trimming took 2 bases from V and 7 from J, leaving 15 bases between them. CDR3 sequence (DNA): TGTGCCAGCAGTTACGAGACAGGCGGACACCAGCCCCAGCATTTT. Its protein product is CASSYETGGHQPQHF.

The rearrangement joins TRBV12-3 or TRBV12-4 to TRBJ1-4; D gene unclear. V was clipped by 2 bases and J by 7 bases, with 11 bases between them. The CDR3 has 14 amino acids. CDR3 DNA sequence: TGTGCCAGCAGTTTATCAGGATATGGTGAAAAACTGTTTTTT. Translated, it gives CASSLSGYGEKLFF.

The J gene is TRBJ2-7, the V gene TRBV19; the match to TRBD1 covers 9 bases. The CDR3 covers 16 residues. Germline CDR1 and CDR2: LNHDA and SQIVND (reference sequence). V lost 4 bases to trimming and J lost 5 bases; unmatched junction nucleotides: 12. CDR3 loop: CASSRRPRTGVHEQYF. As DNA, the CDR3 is TGTGCCAGTAGTAGACGCCCTCGGACAGGGGTCCACGAGCAGTACTTC.

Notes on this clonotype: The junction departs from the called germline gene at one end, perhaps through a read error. The CDR3 loop reads CAGSDHGGRAGELFF. DNA for the CDR3: TGTGCCGGCAGCGACCACGGGGGGCGCGCCGGGGAGCTGTTTTTT. This chain uses TRBV7-8 with TRBJ2-2; a weak D match, TRBD2 (7 bases). The germline gives CDR1 SGHVS, CDR2 FQNEAQ. The CDR3 is 15 amino acids.

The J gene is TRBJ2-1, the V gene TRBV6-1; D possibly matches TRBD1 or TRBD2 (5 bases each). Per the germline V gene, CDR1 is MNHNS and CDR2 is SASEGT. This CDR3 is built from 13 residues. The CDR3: CAYGTDAYNEQFF. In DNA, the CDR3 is TGTGCGTACGGGACGGACGCCTACAATGAGCAGTTCTTC.

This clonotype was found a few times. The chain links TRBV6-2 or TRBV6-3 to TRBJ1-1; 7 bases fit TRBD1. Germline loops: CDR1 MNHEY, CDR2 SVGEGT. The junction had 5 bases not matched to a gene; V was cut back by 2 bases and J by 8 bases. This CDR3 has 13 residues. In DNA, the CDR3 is TGTGCCAGCAGTTACCCATTGGGACAGGAAGCTTTCTTT. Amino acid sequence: CASSYPLGQEAFF.

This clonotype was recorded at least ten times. Here the CDR3 DNA reads TGTGCCAGCAGGGACCCATTACATAGCGGGGCGGAGAGGGATGAGCAGTTCTTC. Encoded protein: CASRDPLHSGAERDEQFF. The chain carries TRBV11-2 and TRBJ2-1, with TRBD2 matching over 8 bases. Looked up from germline, CDR1 is SGHAT and CDR2 is FQNNGV. The V and J ends lost 6 bases and 8 bases, in that order; junction bases with no gene match: 21. The CDR3 contains 18 residues.

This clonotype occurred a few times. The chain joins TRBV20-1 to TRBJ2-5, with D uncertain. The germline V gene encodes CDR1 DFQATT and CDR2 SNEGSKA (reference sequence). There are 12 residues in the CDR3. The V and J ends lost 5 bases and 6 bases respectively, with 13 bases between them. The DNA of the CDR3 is TGCAGTGCTTCAGCCCTGACGAAGACCCAGTACTTC. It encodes CSASALTKTQYF.

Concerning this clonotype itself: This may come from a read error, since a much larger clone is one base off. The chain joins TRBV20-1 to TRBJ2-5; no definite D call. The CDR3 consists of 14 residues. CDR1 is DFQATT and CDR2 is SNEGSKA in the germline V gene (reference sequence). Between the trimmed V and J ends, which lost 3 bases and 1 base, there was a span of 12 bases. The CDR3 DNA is TGCAGTGCTAGGGTGGACGGCTCCCAAGAGACCCAGTACTTC. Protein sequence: CSARVDGSQETQYF.

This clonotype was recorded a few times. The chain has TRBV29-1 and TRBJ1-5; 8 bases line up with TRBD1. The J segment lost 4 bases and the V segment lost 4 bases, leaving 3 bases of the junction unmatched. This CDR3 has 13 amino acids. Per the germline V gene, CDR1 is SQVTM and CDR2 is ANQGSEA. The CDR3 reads CSVGGTGNQPQHF. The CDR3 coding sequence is TGCAGCGTTGGAGGGACAGGTAATCAGCCCCAGCATTTT.

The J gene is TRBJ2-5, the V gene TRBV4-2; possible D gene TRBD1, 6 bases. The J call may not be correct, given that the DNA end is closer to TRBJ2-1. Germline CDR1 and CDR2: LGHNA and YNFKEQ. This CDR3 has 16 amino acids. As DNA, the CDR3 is TGTGCCAGCAGCCAAGTACTAAAGGGGGCCTACAATGAGCAGTTCTTC. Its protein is CASSQVLKGAYNEQFF.

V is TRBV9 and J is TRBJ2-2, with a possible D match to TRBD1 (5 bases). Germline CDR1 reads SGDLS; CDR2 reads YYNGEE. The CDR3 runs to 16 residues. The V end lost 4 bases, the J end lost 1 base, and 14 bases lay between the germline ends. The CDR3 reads CASSPRPRVNTGELFF. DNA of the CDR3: TGTGCCAGCAGCCCCCGGCCCAGGGTGAACACCGGGGAGCTGTTTTTT.

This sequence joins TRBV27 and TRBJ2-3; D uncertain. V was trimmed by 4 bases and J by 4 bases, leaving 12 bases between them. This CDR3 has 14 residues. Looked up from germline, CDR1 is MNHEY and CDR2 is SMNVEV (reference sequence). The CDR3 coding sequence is TGTGCCAGCAGTTCCCTCTTGAAGTCAGATACGCAGTATTTT. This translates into CASSSLLKSDTQYF.

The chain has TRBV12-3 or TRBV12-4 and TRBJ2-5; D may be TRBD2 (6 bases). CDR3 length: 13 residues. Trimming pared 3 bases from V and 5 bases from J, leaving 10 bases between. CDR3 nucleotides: TGTGCCAGCAGTTTGGCGGGGCATGAGACCCAGTACTTC. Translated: CASSLAGHETQYF.

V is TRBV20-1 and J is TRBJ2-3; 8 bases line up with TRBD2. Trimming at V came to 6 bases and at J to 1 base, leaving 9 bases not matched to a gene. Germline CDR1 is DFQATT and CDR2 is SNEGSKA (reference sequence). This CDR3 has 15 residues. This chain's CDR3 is CSAPRTSSGTDTQYF. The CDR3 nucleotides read TGCAGTGCCCCTCGGACTAGCTCCGGCACAGATACGCAGTATTTT.

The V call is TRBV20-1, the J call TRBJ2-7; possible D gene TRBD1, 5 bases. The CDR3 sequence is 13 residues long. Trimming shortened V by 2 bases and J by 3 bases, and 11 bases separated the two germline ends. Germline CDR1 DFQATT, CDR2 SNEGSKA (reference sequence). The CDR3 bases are TGCAGTGCTAGAAGGGGCGCCCACTACGAGCAGTACTTC. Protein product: CSARRGAHYEQYF.

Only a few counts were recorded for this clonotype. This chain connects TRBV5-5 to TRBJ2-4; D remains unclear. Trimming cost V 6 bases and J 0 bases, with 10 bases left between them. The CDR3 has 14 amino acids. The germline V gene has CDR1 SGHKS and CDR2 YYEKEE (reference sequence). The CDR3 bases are TGTGCCAGCAATCAGGTCGTAGCCAAAAACATTCAGTACTTC. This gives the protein CASNQVVAKNIQYF. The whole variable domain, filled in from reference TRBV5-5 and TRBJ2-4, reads DAGVTQSPTHLIKTRGQQVTLRCSPISGHKSVSWYQQVLGQGPQFIFQYYEKEERGRGNFPDRFSARQFPNYSSELNVNALLLGDSALYLCASNQVVAKNIQYFGAGTRLSVL.